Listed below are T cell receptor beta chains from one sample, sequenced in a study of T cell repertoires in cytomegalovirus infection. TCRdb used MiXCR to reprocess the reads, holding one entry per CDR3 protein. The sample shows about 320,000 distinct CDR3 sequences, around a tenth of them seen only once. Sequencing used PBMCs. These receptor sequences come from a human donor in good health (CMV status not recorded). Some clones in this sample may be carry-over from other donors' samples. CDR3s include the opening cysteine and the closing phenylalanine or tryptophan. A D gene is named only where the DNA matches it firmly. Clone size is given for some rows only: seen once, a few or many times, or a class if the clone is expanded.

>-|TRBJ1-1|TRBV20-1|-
TGCAGTGCACCACAGGGTCACGCTGAAGCTTTCTTT
CSAPQGHAEAFF
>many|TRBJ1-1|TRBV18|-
TGTGCCAGCTCACGAGTTTGGTCGCGGGACATGAACACTGAAGCTTTCTTT
CASSRVWSRDMNTEAFF
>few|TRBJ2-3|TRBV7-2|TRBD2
TGTGCCAGCAGCCGCACCGGGACTAGCGGGGGGGGACAGGTGAAGCAGTATTTT
CASSRTGTSGGGQVKQYF
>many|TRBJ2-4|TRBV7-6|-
TGTGCCAGCAGCTTACAGGGTATGGCCAAAAACATTCAGTACTTC
CASSLQGMAKNIQYF
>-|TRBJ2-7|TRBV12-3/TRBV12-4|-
TGTGCCAGCAGTCCCATCGACGGCTACGAGCAGTACTTC
CASSPIDGYEQYF
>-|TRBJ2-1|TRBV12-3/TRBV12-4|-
TGTGCCAGCAGTTTCCGGGACCCGAACAATGAGCAGTTCTTC
CASSFRDPNNEQFF
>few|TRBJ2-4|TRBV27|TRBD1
TGTGCCAGCAGAAACTCAGGGGGCATTCAGTACTTC
CASRNSGGIQYF
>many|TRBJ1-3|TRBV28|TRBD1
TGTGCCAGCAGTTTAAAGGGGCAGGGGGCGTACACCATATATTTT
CASSLKGQGAYTIYF
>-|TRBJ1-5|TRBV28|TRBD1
TGTGCCAGCAGTCGACAGGGGGCGCCTCAGCCCCAGCATTTT
CASSRQGAPQPQHF
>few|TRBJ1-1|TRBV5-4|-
TGTGCCAGCAGCTTGAGGACTCCGGGACATGGGACCATGAACACTGAAGCTTTCTTT
CASSLRTPGHGTMNTEAFF
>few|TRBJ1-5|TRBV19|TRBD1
TGTGCCAGTAGTATCAAGGGGGCAACCAATCAGCCCCAGCATTTT
CASSIKGATNQPQHF
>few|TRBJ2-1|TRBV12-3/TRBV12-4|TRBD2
TGTGCCAGCAGCCTACTAGCGGGGGGGCCAAGTGAGCAGTTCTTC
CASSLLAGGPSEQFF
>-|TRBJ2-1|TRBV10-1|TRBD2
TGCGCCAGCAGTGAAAGTAGAGCGGGGGGCTACAATGAGCAGTTCTTC
CASSESRAGGYNEQFF
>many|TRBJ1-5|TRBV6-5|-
TGTGCCAGCAGAGGGGGGAACAATCAGCCCCAGCATTTT
CASRGGNNQPQHF
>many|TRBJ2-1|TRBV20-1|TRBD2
TGCAGTGCTAGAGATCCTAGCGGGAGCTCCTACAATGAGCAGTTCTTC
CSARDPSGSSYNEQFF
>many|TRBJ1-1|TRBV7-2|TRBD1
TGTGCCAGCAGCTTAAGGATGGACAGGCTCACTGAAGCTTTCTTT
CASSLRMDRLTEAFF
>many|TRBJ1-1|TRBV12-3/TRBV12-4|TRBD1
TGTGCCAGCAGCCCTAGACAGGGCAGGACCACTGAAGCTTTCTTT
CASSPRQGRTTEAFF
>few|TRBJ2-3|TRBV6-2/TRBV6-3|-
TGTGCCACCTCCTCGGACGATTGGGTAACAGATACGCAGTATTTT
CATSSDDWVTDTQYF
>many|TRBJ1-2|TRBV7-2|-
TGTGCCAGCAGCTTAGGGGGGGCCGATGGCTACACCTTC
CASSLGGADGYTF
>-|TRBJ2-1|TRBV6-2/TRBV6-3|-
TGTGCCAGCAGGGGAAGACTAGTGGCCTCCTACAATGAGCAGTTCTTC
CASRGRLVASYNEQFF
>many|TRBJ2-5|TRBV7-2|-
TGTGCCAGCAGCTTAGGACCCCCCGGAGGGGTGGAGACCCAGTACTTC
CASSLGPPGGVETQYF
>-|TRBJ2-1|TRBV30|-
TGTGCCTGGAGGGGTGGGGGTAATGAGCAGTTCTTC
CAWRGGGNEQFF
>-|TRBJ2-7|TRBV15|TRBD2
TGTGCCACCAGCAGAGTAGCGGGAGAAGGCGGCGAGCAGTACTTC
CATSRVAGEGGEQYF
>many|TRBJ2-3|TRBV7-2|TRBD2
TGTGCCAGCAGCGCCGAGGGGCGCGGGGGAGATACGCAGTATTTT
CASSAEGRGGDTQYF
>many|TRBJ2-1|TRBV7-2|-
TGTGCCAGCAGCTTAGCGGGAGGACACAATGAGCAGTTCTTC
CASSLAGGHNEQFF
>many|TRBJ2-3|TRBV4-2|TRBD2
TGTGCCAGCAGCCAAGATCAGTCACTAGCGGTCACAGATACGCAGTATTTT
CASSQDQSLAVTDTQYF
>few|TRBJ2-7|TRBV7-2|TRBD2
TGTGCCAGCAGCTTAGGACTAGCAGGGCTAACCGAGCAGTACTTC
CASSLGLAGLTEQYF
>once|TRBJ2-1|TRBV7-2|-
TGTACCAGCAGCTTAGTTGGGACCGAGCAGTTCTTC
CTSSLVGTEQFF
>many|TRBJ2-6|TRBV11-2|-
TGTGCCAATTCGCCAACTGGGGCCAACGTCCTGACTTTC
CANSPTGANVLTF
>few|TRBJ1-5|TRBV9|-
TGTGCCAGCAGCGTAGGAGCTGGCCAGCCCCAGCATTTT
CASSVGAGQPQHF
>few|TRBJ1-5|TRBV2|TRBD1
TGTGCCAGCGGGAGGGCAGGGGGTGGTCTTAATCAGCCCCAGCATTTT
CASGRAGGGLNQPQHF
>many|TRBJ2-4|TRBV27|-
TGTGCCAGCAGTTTGGCTGGGCAGGACATTCAGTACTTC
CASSLAGQDIQYF
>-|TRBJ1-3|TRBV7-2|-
TGTGCCAGCAGCTTAGTTGGGGGGGCGGGGGGAAACACCATATATTTT
CASSLVGGAGGNTIYF
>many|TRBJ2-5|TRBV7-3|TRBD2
TGTGCCAGCAGCTTAGACGGGAGGGTCAGAGAGACCCAGTACTTC
CASSLDGRVRETQYF
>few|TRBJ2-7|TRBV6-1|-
TGTGCCAGCGTCGAGTTCCAGGAACCGTCCTACGAGCAGTACTTC
CASVEFQEPSYEQYF
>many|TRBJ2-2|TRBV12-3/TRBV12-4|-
TGTGCCAGCAGTCGCCAAACAGGGGCACGCGGGGGGAGCGGGGAGCTGTTTTTT
CASSRQTGARGGSGELFF
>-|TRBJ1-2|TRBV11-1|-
TGTGCCAGCAGCCCGCGGTTGGGGTGGCCCTGGAACTATGGCTACACCTTC
CASSPRLGWPWNYGYTF
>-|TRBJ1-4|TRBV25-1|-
TGTGCCAGCAGTGGTAGGACAGTAAATAATGAAAAACTGTTTTTT
CASSGRTVNNEKLFF
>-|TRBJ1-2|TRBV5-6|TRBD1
TGTGCCAGCAGCTTTGGGACAGGGGTAAACTATGGCTACACCTTC
CASSFGTGVNYGYTF
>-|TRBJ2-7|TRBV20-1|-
TGCAGTGCTAGAGATGGAAGGGGCAGGTACGAGCAGTACTTC
CSARDGRGRYEQYF
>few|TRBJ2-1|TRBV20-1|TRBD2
TGCAGTGCTAGAGATTGGGGGGGGGGCAATGAGCAGTTCTTC
CSARDWGGGNEQFF
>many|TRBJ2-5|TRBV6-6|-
TGTGCCAGCAGACAATGGGGCACCCCTAAGGAGCAAGAGACCCAGTACTTC
CASRQWGTPKEQETQYF
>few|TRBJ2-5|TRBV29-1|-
TGCAGCGTTAAGCGGGCCCAAGAGACCCAGTACTTC
CSVKRAQETQYF
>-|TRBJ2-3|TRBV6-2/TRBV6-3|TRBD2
TGTGCCAGCGCAAGCGGGGTCACAGATACGCAGTATTTT
CASASGVTDTQYF
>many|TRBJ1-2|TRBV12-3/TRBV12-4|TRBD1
TGTGCCAGCAGCAGGGACAGGGGTTATGGCTACACCTTC
CASSRDRGYGYTF
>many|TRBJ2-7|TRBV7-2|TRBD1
TGTGCCAGCAGCTTGGGGACAGGGGTATCCTACGAGCAGTACTTC
CASSLGTGVSYEQYF
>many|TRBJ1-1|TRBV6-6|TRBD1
TGTGCCAGCAGTTACTCGTTAGAGGGCAGGGGGCTTGATAGTGAAGCTTTCTTT
CASSYSLEGRGLDSEAFF
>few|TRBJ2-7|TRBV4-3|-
TGCGCCAGCAGCCAAGCACTACGTAAGGAGGAGCAGTACTTC
CASSQALRKEEQYF
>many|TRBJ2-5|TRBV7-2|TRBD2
TGTGCCAGCAGCAACGGACTAGCGGGGGTACAGACCCAGTACTTC
CASSNGLAGVQTQYF
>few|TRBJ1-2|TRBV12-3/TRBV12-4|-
TGTGCCAGCAGCGTAAGGGCCCCCTATGGCTACACCTTC
CASSVRAPYGYTF
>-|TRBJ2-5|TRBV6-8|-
TGTGCCAGCAGTTACTCAGCTGAGACCCAGTACTTC
CASSYSAETQYF